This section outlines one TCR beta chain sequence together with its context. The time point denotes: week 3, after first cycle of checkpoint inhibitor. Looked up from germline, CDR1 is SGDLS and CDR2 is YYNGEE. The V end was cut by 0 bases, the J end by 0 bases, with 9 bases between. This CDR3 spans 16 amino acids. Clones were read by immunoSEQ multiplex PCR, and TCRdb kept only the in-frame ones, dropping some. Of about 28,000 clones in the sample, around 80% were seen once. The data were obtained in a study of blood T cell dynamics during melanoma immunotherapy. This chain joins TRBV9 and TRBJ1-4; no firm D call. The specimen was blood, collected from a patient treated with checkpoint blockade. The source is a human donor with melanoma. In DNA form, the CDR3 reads TGTGCCAGCAGCGTAGGCCGGCTTGCAACTAATGAAAAACTGTTTTTT. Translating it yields CASSVGRLATNEKLFF.